Listed below are T cell receptor beta chains from one sample, sequenced in a study of blood T cell repertoires in COVID-19. The assay was immunoSEQ multiplex PCR, and TCRdb's table has in-frame clones only and misses some. The sample consists of 70,000 or so clones, approximately 80% of them appearing once. The sample taken for sequencing was peripheral blood. The source is a man aged 80 or over with active or convalescent COVID-19. The CDR3 runs from the conserved cysteine through the conserved F or W. Each record gives: D gene, clone size, V gene, J gene, CDR3 protein, CDR3 DNA. A D gene is named only where the DNA matches it firmly. Clone size is given for some rows only: seen once, a few or many times, or a class if the clone is expanded.

d_call: NA; clone_size: NA; v_call: TRBV19; j_call: TRBJ2-3; cdr3_aa: CASSMRTGGTDTQYF; cdr3_nt: TGTGCCAGTAGTATGAGAACAGGAGGCACAGATACGCAGTATTTT
d_call: TRBD2; clone_size: once; v_call: TRBV4-2; j_call: TRBJ2-7; cdr3_aa: CASSQDWPSGRVGPYEQYF; cdr3_nt: TGTGCCAGCAGCCAAGATTGGCCTAGCGGGAGGGTGGGACCGTACGAGCAGTACTTC
d_call: TRBD1; clone_size: NA; v_call: TRBV18; j_call: TRBJ1-6; cdr3_aa: CASSPDRGRNSPLHF; cdr3_nt: TGTGCCAGCTCACCCGACAGGGGTAGGAATTCACCCCTCCACTTT
d_call: TRBD1; clone_size: NA; v_call: TRBV12-5; j_call: TRBJ1-6; cdr3_aa: CASAVTGGTNSPLHF; cdr3_nt: TGTGCTAGTGCCGTCACAGGGGGCACTAATTCACCCCTCCACTTT
d_call: TRBD1; clone_size: NA; v_call: TRBV28; j_call: TRBJ1-1; cdr3_aa: CATRGTGRVNTEAFF; cdr3_nt: TGTGCCACTCGGGGGACAGGGCGTGTTAACACTGAAGCTTTCTTT
d_call: TRBD1; clone_size: once; v_call: TRBV27; j_call: TRBJ1-6; cdr3_aa: CASSLLGRARGPANSPLHF; cdr3_nt: TGTGCCAGCAGTTTATTAGGCAGGGCAAGGGGGCCTGCTAATTCACCCCTCCACTTT
d_call: TRBD1; clone_size: NA; v_call: TRBV27; j_call: TRBJ1-2; cdr3_aa: CASSRGQGARGYGYTF; cdr3_nt: TGTGCCAGCAGTCGCGGTCAGGGGGCGCGGGGCTATGGCTACACCTTC
d_call: TRBD1; clone_size: few; v_call: TRBV7-9; j_call: TRBJ1-5; cdr3_aa: CASSLNDRGQPQHF; cdr3_nt: TGTGCCAGCAGCCTCAACGACAGGGGCCAGCCCCAGCATTTT
d_call: TRBD1; clone_size: NA; v_call: TRBV7-2; j_call: TRBJ2-5; cdr3_aa: CASSLDRGETQYF; cdr3_nt: TGTGCCAGCAGCTTGGACAGGGGGGAGACCCAGTACTTC
d_call: TRBD2; clone_size: NA; v_call: TRBV10-1; j_call: TRBJ2-3; cdr3_aa: CASSELAASTDTQYF; cdr3_nt: TGCGCCAGCAGTGAACTAGCGGCTAGCACAGATACGCAGTATTTT
d_call: NA; clone_size: NA; v_call: TRBV28; j_call: TRBJ1-4; cdr3_aa: CASSRTGRGNEKLFF; cdr3_nt: TGTGCCAGCAGTAGGACGGGCAGGGGTAATGAAAAACTGTTTTTT
d_call: NA; clone_size: NA; v_call: TRBV27; j_call: TRBJ2-6; cdr3_aa: CASSPRGLRGANVLTF; cdr3_nt: TGTGCCAGCAGCCCCCGCGGGCTACGCGGGGCCAACGTCCTGACTTTC
d_call: NA; clone_size: once; v_call: TRBV5-1; j_call: TRBJ1-6; cdr3_aa: CASSFGDDSPLHF; cdr3_nt: TGCGCCAGCAGCTTCGGGGATGACTCACCCCTCCACTTT
d_call: TRBD1; clone_size: NA; v_call: TRBV14; j_call: TRBJ2-1; cdr3_aa: CASSQRTGPPNEQFF; cdr3_nt: TGTGCCAGCAGCCAGAGGACAGGGCCGCCTAATGAGCAGTTCTTC
d_call: TRBD1; clone_size: NA; v_call: TRBV5-5; j_call: TRBJ2-7; cdr3_aa: CASSTGDRVVYEQYF; cdr3_nt: TGTGCCAGCAGCACGGGGGACAGGGTCGTCTACGAGCAGTACTTC
d_call: NA; clone_size: NA; v_call: TRBV4-1; j_call: TRBJ2-1; cdr3_aa: CASSHPTRSHEQFF; cdr3_nt: TGCGCCAGCAGCCATCCAACTCGGTCTCATGAGCAGTTCTTC
d_call: TRBD1; clone_size: NA; v_call: TRBV5-4; j_call: TRBJ1-3; cdr3_aa: CASSGTVGNTIYF; cdr3_nt: TGTGCCAGCAGCGGGACAGTTGGAAACACCATATATTTT
d_call: NA; clone_size: NA; v_call: TRBV7-2; j_call: TRBJ2-1; cdr3_aa: CASSANLRGMGEQFF; cdr3_nt: TGTGCCAGCAGCGCCAATCTCCGGGGAATGGGTGAGCAGTTCTTC
d_call: NA; clone_size: NA; v_call: TRBV6-2/TRBV6-3; j_call: TRBJ2-7; cdr3_aa: CASSWTRIYEQYF; cdr3_nt: TGTGCCAGCAGTTGGACTCGAATCTACGAGCAGTACTTC
d_call: TRBD1; clone_size: NA; v_call: TRBV6-1; j_call: TRBJ1-6; cdr3_aa: CASSDPQGVSPLHF; cdr3_nt: TGTGCCAGCAGTGATCCCCAGGGGGTTTCACCCCTCCACTTT
d_call: TRBD2; clone_size: NA; v_call: TRBV5-1; j_call: TRBJ2-3; cdr3_aa: CASSPGTSPDTQYF; cdr3_nt: TGCGCCAGCAGCCCAGGGACTAGCCCAGATACGCAGTATTTT
d_call: NA; clone_size: NA; v_call: TRBV5-6; j_call: TRBJ1-1; cdr3_aa: CASSLIITGKAFF; cdr3_nt: TGTGCCAGCAGCTTGATTATAACAGGGAAAGCTTTCTTT
d_call: NA; clone_size: NA; v_call: TRBV20-1; j_call: TRBJ2-1; cdr3_aa: CSARDLGQQFF; cdr3_nt: TGCAGTGCTAGAGATCTAGGCCAGCAGTTCTTC
d_call: NA; clone_size: NA; v_call: TRBV6-6; j_call: TRBJ2-7; cdr3_aa: CASRASGSYEQYF; cdr3_nt: TGTGCCAGCAGAGCCTCGGGGTCCTACGAGCAGTACTTC
d_call: NA; clone_size: NA; v_call: TRBV18; j_call: TRBJ1-6; cdr3_aa: CASSPLPQEGSYNSPLHF; cdr3_nt: TGTGCCAGCTCACCACTTCCGCAGGAAGGCTCCTATAATTCACCCCTCCACTTT
d_call: NA; clone_size: NA; v_call: TRBV5-4; j_call: TRBJ2-3; cdr3_aa: CASSRKGENTQYF; cdr3_nt: TGTGCCAGCAGCAGAAAAGGGGAAAATACGCAGTATTTT
d_call: NA; clone_size: NA; v_call: TRBV6-5; j_call: TRBJ2-2; cdr3_aa: CASRDSITGELFF; cdr3_nt: TGTGCCAGCAGGGACAGTATCACCGGGGAGCTGTTTTTT
d_call: NA; clone_size: NA; v_call: TRBV7-8; j_call: TRBJ1-6; cdr3_aa: CASSTGQNSPLHF; cdr3_nt: TGTGCCAGCAGCACCGGACAGAATTCACCCCTCCACTTT
d_call: NA; clone_size: NA; v_call: TRBV7-2; j_call: TRBJ2-7; cdr3_aa: CASSFDTGTTYEQYF; cdr3_nt: TGTGCCAGCAGCTTTGATACAGGGACAACCTACGAGCAGTACTTC
d_call: NA; clone_size: NA; v_call: TRBV5-1; j_call: TRBJ1-1; cdr3_aa: CASSLEGGRDTEAFF; cdr3_nt: TGCGCCAGCAGCTTGGAAGGGGGGAGGGACACTGAAGCTTTCTTT
d_call: TRBD1; clone_size: NA; v_call: TRBV2; j_call: TRBJ2-7; cdr3_aa: CASRRPGQVSYEQYF; cdr3_nt: TGTGCCAGCAGGAGACCGGGACAGGTCTCCTACGAGCAGTACTTC
d_call: NA; clone_size: NA; v_call: TRBV12-3/TRBV12-4; j_call: TRBJ2-2; cdr3_aa: CASRLLGTGELFF; cdr3_nt: TGTGCCAGCAGACTACTTGGGACCGGGGAGCTGTTTTTT
d_call: TRBD1; clone_size: NA; v_call: TRBV11-2; j_call: TRBJ2-7; cdr3_aa: CASSSITGTGTAYEQYF; cdr3_nt: TGTGCCAGCAGCTCAATAACCGGGACAGGGACGGCCTACGAGCAGTACTTC
d_call: TRBD2; clone_size: NA; v_call: TRBV27; j_call: TRBJ2-3; cdr3_aa: CASRVRGGPGTQYF; cdr3_nt: TGTGCCAGCAGGGTACGGGGGGGGCCTGGTACGCAGTATTTT
d_call: TRBD2; clone_size: NA; v_call: TRBV5-1; j_call: TRBJ2-5; cdr3_aa: CASSHGGGRDQETQYF; cdr3_nt: TGCGCCAGCAGCCACGGGGGCGGGAGGGACCAAGAGACCCAGTACTTC
d_call: TRBD1; clone_size: NA; v_call: TRBV7-9; j_call: TRBJ2-5; cdr3_aa: CASSARTGGRETQYF; cdr3_nt: TGTGCCAGCAGCGCTCGGACAGGGGGAAGAGAGACCCAGTACTTC
d_call: TRBD2; clone_size: once; v_call: TRBV2; j_call: TRBJ2-3; cdr3_aa: CASSGLAGGNTDTQYF; cdr3_nt: TGTGCCAGCAGTGGACTAGCGGGGGGGAACACAGATACGCAGTATTTT
d_call: NA; clone_size: NA; v_call: TRBV27; j_call: TRBJ2-1; cdr3_aa: CASSSEWAYNEQFF; cdr3_nt: TGTGCCAGCAGTTCCGAGTGGGCGTACAATGAGCAGTTCTTC
d_call: TRBD2; clone_size: once; v_call: TRBV5-1; j_call: TRBJ2-2; cdr3_aa: CASSPLAGGPWNTGELFF; cdr3_nt: TGCGCCAGCAGCCCTCTAGCGGGAGGGCCATGGAACACCGGGGAGCTGTTTTTT
d_call: NA; clone_size: NA; v_call: TRBV6-2/TRBV6-3; j_call: TRBJ2-1; cdr3_aa: CASSLYNEQFF; cdr3_nt: TGTGCCAGCAGCTTATACAATGAGCAGTTCTTC
d_call: TRBD1; clone_size: NA; v_call: TRBV28; j_call: TRBJ1-4; cdr3_aa: CASTYGGQGLGVNEKLFF; cdr3_nt: TGTGCCAGCACTTATGGGGGACAGGGATTAGGCGTTAATGAAAAACTGTTTTTT
d_call: TRBD1; clone_size: NA; v_call: TRBV5-4; j_call: TRBJ1-6; cdr3_aa: CASSPAGTGNSPLHF; cdr3_nt: TGTGCCAGCAGCCCGGCCGGGACAGGGAATTCACCCCTCCACTTT
d_call: TRBD1; clone_size: NA; v_call: TRBV2; j_call: TRBJ2-7; cdr3_aa: CASSRDRGSDEQYF; cdr3_nt: TGTGCCAGCAGCCGGGACAGGGGGTCCGACGAGCAGTACTTC
d_call: TRBD1; clone_size: NA; v_call: TRBV7-2; j_call: TRBJ2-7; cdr3_aa: CASSRQGGSYEQYF; cdr3_nt: TGTGCCAGCAGTCGACAGGGGGGTTCCTACGAGCAGTACTTC
d_call: NA; clone_size: NA; v_call: TRBV19; j_call: TRBJ1-2; cdr3_aa: CASSIPRQNYGYTF; cdr3_nt: TGTGCCAGTAGTATTCCGAGACAGAACTATGGCTACACCTTC
d_call: NA; clone_size: few; v_call: TRBV3-1/TRBV3-2; j_call: TRBJ2-7; cdr3_aa: CASSGELYEQYF; cdr3_nt: TGTGCCAGCAGTGGAGAGCTCTACGAGCAGTACTTC